This TCR beta chain is from a study of T cells in Graves' hyperthyroidism and ophthalmopathy. The ends were cut back, 2 bases at V and 0 bases at J, with 5 bases in the middle. Germline loops: CDR1 SGHTA, CDR2 FQGTGA. The CDR3 length is 15 residues. The source material, RNA transcripts, was used to amplify TCR beta CDR3 regions. The study used the HTBI primer set for a first-round RT-PCR of the TCR CDR3. TCRdb processed the multiplex PCR reads anew with MiXCR; each CDR3 protein has one entry. The sample holds 400,000 to 550,000 distinct CDR3 sequences; 24% are singletons and the top ten take over 9%. This clonotype was detected a few times.

Source material: blood. This sequence originates from a woman in her 30s with Graves' ophthalmopathy. This chain uses TRBV7-3 with TRBJ2-6; no reliable D call. The CDR3: CASSLEHSGANVLTF. CDR3 bases: TGTGCCAGCAGCTTAGAACACTCTGGGGCCAACGTCCTGACTTTC.